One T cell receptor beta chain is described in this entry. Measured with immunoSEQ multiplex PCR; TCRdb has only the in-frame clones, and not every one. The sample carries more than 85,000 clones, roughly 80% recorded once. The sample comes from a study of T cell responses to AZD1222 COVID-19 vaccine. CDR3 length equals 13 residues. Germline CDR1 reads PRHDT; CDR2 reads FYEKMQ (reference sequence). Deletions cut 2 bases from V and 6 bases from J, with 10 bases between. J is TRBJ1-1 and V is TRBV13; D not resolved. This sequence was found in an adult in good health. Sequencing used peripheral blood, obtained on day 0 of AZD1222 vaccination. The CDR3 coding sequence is TGTGCCAGCAGCTTACTTACTGGTGCTGAAGCTTTCTTT. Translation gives CASSLLTGAEAFF. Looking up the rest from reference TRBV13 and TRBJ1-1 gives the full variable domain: AAGVIQSPRHLIKEKRETATLKCYPIPRHDTVYWYQQGPGQDPQFLISFYEKMQSDKGSIPDRFSAQQFSDYHSELNMSSLELGDSALYFCASSLLTGAEAFFGQGTRLTVV.